The 7 T cell receptor beta chains presented below share a single source sample, sequenced in a study of blood T cell repertoires in COVID-19. Measured with immunoSEQ multiplex PCR; TCRdb has only the in-frame clones, and not every one. Of about 83,000 clones listed, about 90% are singletons. The sample comprised peripheral blood. The receptors were sampled from a woman between 45 and 65 years old with active or convalescent COVID-19.

This clone appeared a single time. V gene TRBV10-3 combines with J gene TRBJ1-4, with D unclear. The germline CDR1 and CDR2 sequences are ENHRY and SYGVKD. V shed 0 bases and J shed 4 bases, with 9 bases lying between them. The CDR3 is 15 residues long. CDR3 sequence: CAISESRQLNEKLFF. CDR3 nucleotides: TGTGCCATCAGTGAGTCGCGGCAGCTTAATGAAAAACTGTTTTTT.

The chain combines TRBV9 with TRBJ2-1; 11 nucleotides align to TRBD2. CDR1 is SGDLS, CDR2 YYNGEE, per germline. The CDR3 is 15 amino acids. V gave up 3 bases and J gave up 2 bases; unmatched junction bases: 1. In nucleotides, the CDR3 is TGTGCCAGCAGCGAGGGACTAGCGGCCTACAATGAGCAGTTCTTC. Translated: CASSEGLAAYNEQFF.

This rearrangement joins TRBV4-1 to TRBJ2-7, with 9 positions matching TRBD1. Germline CDR1 is MGHRA and CDR2 is YSYEKL. Trimming cost V 3 bases and J 3 bases; bases outside gene matches: 3. The length of the CDR3 is 14 residues. The CDR3 protein is CASSQGQGSYEQYF. The CDR3 region has the DNA TGCGCCAGCAGCCAGGGACAGGGCAGCTACGAGCAGTACTTC.

The genes are TRBV9 and TRBJ2-2; 16 bases map to TRBD2. The CDR3 is made up of 19 amino acids. The trim removed 3 bases at V and 1 base at J, leaving 6 bases unmatched. Germline V gene sequence: CDR1 SGDLS, CDR2 YYNGEE. In DNA, the CDR3 is TGTGCCAGCAGCGCCGAGGGACTAGCGGGGGGGATGAACACCGGGGAGCTGTTTTTT. It is translated as CASSAEGLAGGMNTGELFF.

V is TRBV5-5 and J is TRBJ1-1; D ambiguous. Trimming cost V 4 bases and J 4 bases, with 23 bases left between them. Germline V gene lookup returns CDR1 SGHKS and CDR2 YYEKEE (reference sequence). This CDR3 is built from 17 residues. CDR3 sequence: CASSTTNLVPGVTEAFF. The CDR3 nucleotides read TGTGCCAGCAGCACCACGAACTTGGTTCCCGGGGTCACTGAAGCTTTCTTT.

This clone was detected once. The gene calls are TRBV5-1 and TRBJ1-1; 7 bases are shared with TRBD1. The CDR3 length is 14 residues. Per the germline V gene, CDR1 is SGHRS and CDR2 is YFSETQ. With V trimmed by 1 base and J by 4 bases, 4 bases remained unmatched. The CDR3 protein is CASSLKGALTEAFF. The CDR3 bases are TGCGCCAGCAGCTTGAAGGGGGCGCTCACTGAAGCTTTCTTT. Full variable domain (rest looked up from reference TRBV5-1 and TRBJ1-1): KAGVTQTPRYLIKTRGQQVTLSCSPISGHRSVSWYQQTPGQGLQFLFEYFSETQRNKGNFPGRFSGRQFSNSRSEMNVSTLELGDSALYLCASSLKGALTEAFFGQGTRLTVV.

V and J are TRBV12-3 or TRBV12-4 and TRBJ2-3; a weak D match, TRBD2 (5 bases). The CDR3 contains 12 residues. Trimming pared 5 bases from V and 8 bases from J, leaving 11 bases between. The CDR3 region has the DNA TGTGCCAGCAGTCCCACCCGGGGTACGCAGTATTTT. Amino acids: CASSPTRGTQYF.